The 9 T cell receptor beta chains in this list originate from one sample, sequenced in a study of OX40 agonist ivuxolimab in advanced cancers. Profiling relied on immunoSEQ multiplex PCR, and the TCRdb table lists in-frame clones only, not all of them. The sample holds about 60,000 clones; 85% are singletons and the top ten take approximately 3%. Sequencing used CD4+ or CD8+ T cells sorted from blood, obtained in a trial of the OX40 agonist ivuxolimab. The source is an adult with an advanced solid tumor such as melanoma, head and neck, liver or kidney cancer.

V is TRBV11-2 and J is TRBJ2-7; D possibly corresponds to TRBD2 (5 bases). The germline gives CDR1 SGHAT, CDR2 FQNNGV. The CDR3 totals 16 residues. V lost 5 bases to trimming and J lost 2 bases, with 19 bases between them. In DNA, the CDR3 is TGTGCCAGCAGCCCGGGATCGAGCGGTATCCCCTACGAGCAGTACTTC. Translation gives CASSPGSSGIPYEQYF.

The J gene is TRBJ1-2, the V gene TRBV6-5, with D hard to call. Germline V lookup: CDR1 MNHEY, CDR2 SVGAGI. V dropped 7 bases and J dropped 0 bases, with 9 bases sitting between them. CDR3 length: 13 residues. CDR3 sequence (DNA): TGTGCCAGCACCTCCGGGTCTAACTATGGCTACACCTTC. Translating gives CASTSGSNYGYTF.

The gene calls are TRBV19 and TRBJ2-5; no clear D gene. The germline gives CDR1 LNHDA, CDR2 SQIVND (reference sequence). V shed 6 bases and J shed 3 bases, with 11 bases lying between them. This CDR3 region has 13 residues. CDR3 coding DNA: TGTGCCAGTAGCCGACAAATCAAAGAGACCCAGTACTTC. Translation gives CASSRQIKETQYF.

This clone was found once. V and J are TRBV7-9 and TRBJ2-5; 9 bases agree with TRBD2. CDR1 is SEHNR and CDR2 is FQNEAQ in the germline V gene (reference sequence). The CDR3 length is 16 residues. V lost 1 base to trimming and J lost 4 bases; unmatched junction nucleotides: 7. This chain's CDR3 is CASSLGIAGVRETQYF. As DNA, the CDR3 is TGTGCCAGCAGCTTAGGGATAGCGGGAGTAAGAGAGACCCAGTACTTC.

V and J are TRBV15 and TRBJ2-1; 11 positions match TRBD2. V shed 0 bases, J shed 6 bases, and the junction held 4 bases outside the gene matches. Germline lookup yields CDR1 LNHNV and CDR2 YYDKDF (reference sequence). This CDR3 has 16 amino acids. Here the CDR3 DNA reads TGTGCCACCAGCAGAGATTTAGCGGGAGGGCTCAATGAGCAGTTCTTC. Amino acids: CATSRDLAGGLNEQFF.

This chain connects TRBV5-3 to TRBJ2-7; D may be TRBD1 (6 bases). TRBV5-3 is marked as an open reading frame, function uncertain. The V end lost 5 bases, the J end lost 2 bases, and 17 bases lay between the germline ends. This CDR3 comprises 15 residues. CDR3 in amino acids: CARRGLEGETYEQYF. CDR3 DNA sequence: TGTGCCAGAAGGGGATTAGAGGGGGAAACCTACGAGCAGTACTTC.

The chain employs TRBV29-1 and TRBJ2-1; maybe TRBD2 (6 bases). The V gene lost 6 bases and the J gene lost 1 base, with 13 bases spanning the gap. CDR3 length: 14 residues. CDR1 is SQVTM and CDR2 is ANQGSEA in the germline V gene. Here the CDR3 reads CSVEGGGSYNEQFF. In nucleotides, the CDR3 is TGCAGCGTCGAGGGTGGGGGGTCCTACAATGAGCAGTTCTTC.

CDR3 region: CASSPDYWTGELFF. The CDR3, as DNA: TGCGCCAGCAGCCCGGACTATTGGACCGGGGAGCTGTTTTTT. The rearrangement links TRBV4-3 to TRBJ2-2, with a possible D match to TRBD2 (6 bases). Germline assignment: CDR1 LGHNA and CDR2 YSLEER. The CDR3 loop spans 14 amino acids. Deletions cut 4 bases from V and 5 bases from J, with 11 bases between.

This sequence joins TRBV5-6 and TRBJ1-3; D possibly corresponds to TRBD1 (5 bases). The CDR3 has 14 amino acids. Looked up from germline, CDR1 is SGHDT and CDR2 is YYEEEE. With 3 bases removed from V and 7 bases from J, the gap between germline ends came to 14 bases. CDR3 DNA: TGTGCCAGCAGCTCCCCCGACAGTGGGAACACCATATATTTT. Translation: CASSSPDSGNTIYF.